This T cell receptor (beta chain) is drawn from a study of T cell repertoires in cytomegalovirus infection. The wider study: Recently identified HLA-C-restricted CMV epitopes were used, and well-studied HLA-B-restricted CMV epitopes were used as well. Shared public TCR beta signatures pointed to both CMV infection and a matching HLA type. The study, taken as a whole, reports: Cumulative frequency of public TCR beta families picked out carriers of CMV plus the relevant HLA.

In germline, CDR1 is LNHDA, CDR2 SQIVND (reference sequence). There are 15 residues in the CDR3. The germline V and J ends were trimmed by 6 bases and 1 base, with 15 bases remaining between them. Comment on this clonotype: Its antigen is unknown.

TCRdb recomputed calls from the reads with MiXCR, one row per CDR3 protein. The sample lists about 770,000 distinct CDR3 sequences, about 29% occurring once. Material: cultured CD8+ T cells from PBMCs, obtained from culture after CMV antigen stimulation. The clonotype was recovered from a human donor in good health (CMV status not recorded). Some clones in this sample may be carry-over from other donors' samples. This chain joins TRBV19 and TRBJ1-1; TRBD1 is a possible D gene (6 bases). The CDR3 sequence: CASSSSHRANTEAFF. For the CDR3, the DNA is TGTGCCAGTAGCTCATCACACAGGGCGAACACTGAAGCTTTCTTT.